This TCR beta chain was profiled in a study of blood T cell repertoires in COVID-19. Study information: PBMCs, B-cell-depleted T cells, or T cells were the source of the cDNA or gDNA that made up the material.

Produced via immunoSEQ multiplex PCR; TCRdb's table is partial and in-frame only. The data contain under 65,000 clones, about 87% of them singletons. This receptor was obtained from an older woman with COVID-19, enrolled during active disease. The sequenced sample was peripheral blood.

CDR3 in DNA: TGTGCCAGCAGCCGACAGGGGGATGCCATGTACGAGACCCAGTACTTC. This sequence encodes CASSRQGDAMYETQYF. The rearrangement joins TRBV7-8 to TRBJ2-5; the match to TRBD1 covers 9 bases. The CDR3 runs to 16 residues. V dropped 5 bases and J dropped 5; count of bases not matched to a gene: 12. Germline V lookup: CDR1 SGHVS, CDR2 FQNEAQ.